The present T cell receptor (beta chain) was sequenced within a study of spatial heterogeneity in lung cancer. The table lists this clonotype with many counts. Time point given: sample taken at primary tumor resection. No cells were sorted before sequencing. The whole RNA sequenced was extracted from tumor, nontumor lung or frozen PBMC. The cohort: over 70 early-stage, untreated non-small cell lung cancer patients. TCRdb re-derived calls from the 5' RACE reads in MiXCR, one entry per CDR3 protein. This table has around 63,000 distinct CDR3 sequences, roughly 7.9% appearing once. The length of the CDR3 is 12 residues. The V end was cut by 6 bases, the J end by 4 bases, with 9 bases between.

The source was PBMCs, collected at surgery. The genes are TRBV12-3 or TRBV12-4 and TRBJ1-2; D unresolved. The TCR comes from a female donor with early-stage non-small cell lung cancer. DNA of the CDR3: TGTGCCAGCAGGAATACCGGCTATGGCTACACCTTC. Protein sequence: CASRNTGYGYTF.